The entry that follows covers one TCR beta chain sequence. This sample is part of a study of blood T cell repertoires in COVID-19. Libraries were prepared by immunoSEQ multiplex PCR; TCRdb keeps only in-frame clonotypes and omits some of them. The top ten clones hold about 1.3% of a sample with some 200,000 clones, roughly 80% of them seen once. Donors were grouped by their self-reported clinical history. The source of this sequence is a woman aged 40 to 50 with acute COVID-19. Sequencing input: PBMCs or T cells enriched from blood (not recorded which).

The CDR3 DNA is TGTGCCAGCAGCGTAGCTAGGGAGGGAAATGATGGCTACACCTTC. This sequence encodes CASSVAREGNDGYTF. V usage is TRBV9 and J usage is TRBJ1-2; D not resolved. V dropped 0 bases and J dropped 6 bases, with 15 bases sitting between them. Germline CDR1 reads SGDLS; CDR2 reads YYNGEE. There are 15 residues in the CDR3. Together with reference TRBV9 and TRBJ1-2, the CDR3 gives the full variable domain: DSGVTQTPKHLITATGQRVTLRCSPRSGDLSVYWYQQSLDQGLQFLIQYYNGEERAKGNILERFSAQQFPDLHSELNLSSLELGDSALYFCASSVAREGNDGYTFGSGTRLTVV.